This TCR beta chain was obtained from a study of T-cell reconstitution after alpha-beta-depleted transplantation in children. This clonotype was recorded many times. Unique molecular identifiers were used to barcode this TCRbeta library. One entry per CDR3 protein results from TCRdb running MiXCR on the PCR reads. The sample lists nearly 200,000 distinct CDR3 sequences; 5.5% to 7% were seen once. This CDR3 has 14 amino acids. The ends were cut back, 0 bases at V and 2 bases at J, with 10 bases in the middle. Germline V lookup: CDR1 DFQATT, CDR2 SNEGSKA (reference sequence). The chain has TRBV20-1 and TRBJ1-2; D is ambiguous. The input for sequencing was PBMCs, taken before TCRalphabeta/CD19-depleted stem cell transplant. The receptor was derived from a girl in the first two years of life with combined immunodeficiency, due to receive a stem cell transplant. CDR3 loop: CSARDDGRNYGYTF. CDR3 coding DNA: TGCAGTGCTAGAGATGACGGGCGGAACTATGGCTACACCTTC.